This T cell receptor beta chain was sequenced during a study of Graves' ophthalmopathy and Graves' hyperthyroidism. Points from the study as a whole: Using a 13-signature model, the authors split ophthalmopathy from stable hyperthyroidism, with roughly 90% sensitivity and 81.08% specificity. Appearing in blood as well were most expanded thyroid clonotypes above 0.001 frequency.

The germline V and J ends were trimmed by 6 bases and 2 bases, with 16 bases remaining between them. In germline, CDR1 is MNHEY, CDR2 SVGEGT. The CDR3 consists of 15 residues. Clinical symptoms, serum thyroxine, TRAb, thyroid ultrasound and orbital computed tomography formed the basis of diagnosis. Comment on this clonotype: What it binds is unknown.

Amplification from RNA transcripts yielded the TCR beta CDR3 regions. Following a first-round RT-PCR that used HTBI primers, a second-round multiplex PCR was carried out. TCRdb passed the multiplex PCR reads through MiXCR, listing each CDR3 protein once. Among 350,000 to 450,000 distinct CDR3 sequences listed, 18% were seen once. This chain joins TRBV6-2 or TRBV6-3 and TRBJ2-5; a possible D gene is TRBD1 (6 bases). The sequencing sample was made of peripheral blood. This sequence originates from a young woman with Graves' ophthalmopathy. The chain's CDR3 is CASSPADRSQETQYF. In DNA, the CDR3 is TGTGCCAGCAGCCCCGCCGACAGGAGTCAAGAGACCCAGTACTTC.